This is a list of T cell receptor beta chains from one sample in a study of T-cell memory formation after mild COVID-19. TCRdb reprocessed the 5' RACE reads with MiXCR, giving one entry per CDR3 protein. Among 300,000 to 400,000 distinct CDR3 sequences listed, over 13% were seen once. The sequenced sample was PBMCs or a T cell subset sorted from them (not recorded which). Receptor source: a man aged 18 to 35 who had mild COVID-19 (a few samples of this study predate the infection). Cell type and time point are not known. CDR3s include the opening cysteine and the closing phenylalanine or tryptophan. Some rows have no size entry. The others give once, few or many, or a class for an expanded clone.

>TRBJ2-3|TRBV10-3|few
CAAQTSGEVDTQYF
>TRBJ1-4|TRBV6-6|-
CASSSFEKSEKLFF
>TRBJ2-3|TRBV4-2|-
CASSQESARTSGADTQYF
>TRBJ1-2|TRBV6-6|-
CASSSDRQGGYTF
>TRBJ2-3|TRBV6-6|many
CASSFPGPRAPDTQYF
>TRBJ1-2|TRBV6-2/TRBV6-3|-
CASGDYYGYTF
>TRBJ1-2|TRBV5-1|-
CASSEKGEPYGYTF
>TRBJ1-5|TRBV30|-
CAWGRQVGNQPQHF
>TRBJ2-1|TRBV5-1|many
CASSPRGLGVPNEQFF
>TRBJ1-2|TRBV15|-
CATSRGTGGSYGYTF
>TRBJ2-1|TRBV27|few
CASSVWTGTINEQFF
>TRBJ1-2|TRBV2|many
CASSPLGGTKANYGYTF
>TRBJ1-2|TRBV9|few
CASSGLDRADYGYTF
>TRBJ2-7|TRBV13|few
CASSLPGAFYEQYF
>TRBJ1-5|TRBV4-1|few
CASSQAAIGEPQHF
>TRBJ2-1|TRBV6-5|few
CASSIGRGSYNEQFF
>TRBJ1-1|TRBV11-2|-
CASSLGTGYTEAFF
>TRBJ1-1|TRBV5-1|-
CASSAGGRSVTEAFF
>TRBJ1-1|TRBV7-2|few
CASTAYTEAFF
>TRBJ2-1|TRBV29-1|few
CSVAQGAWAQFF
>TRBJ1-2|TRBV5-5|-
CASSKTPAKEFYGYTF
>TRBJ2-1|TRBV7-6|-
CASSPSGTGLNEQFF